Below are 8 T cell receptor beta chains sequenced from a single sample in a study of blood T cell repertoires in COVID-19. TCRdb's copy holds only in-frame clones and misses some; the assay was immunoSEQ multiplex PCR. Among under 250,000 clones listed, 85% were seen once. The sequencing input was peripheral blood. The receptors originated from a woman aged 70-85 years with COVID-19, enrolled during active disease.

The rearrangement uses TRBV5-5 and TRBJ1-3, with D hard to call. Trimming removed 6 bases from V and 11 bases from J, with 18 bases in between. Germline assignment: CDR1 SGHKS and CDR2 YYEKEE (reference sequence). The CDR3 spans 13 residues. The CDR3 region is CASTAGSSQAIYF. The CDR3 DNA follows: TGTGCCAGCACCGCGGGGAGCTCCCAAGCCATATATTTT.

The V call is TRBV6-5, the J call TRBJ2-1, with 9 bases lining up with TRBD2. V trimming: 2 bases; J trimming: 7 bases; junction bases outside the gene matches: 3. The CDR3 is 14 amino acids. From germline, CDR1 is MNHEY and CDR2 SVGAGI. CDR3 in DNA: TGTGCCAGCAGTTACCGCGGGGGGGTGAATGAGCAGTTCTTC. Amino acids: CASSYRGGVNEQFF.

The sample holds one count of this clone. The chain employs TRBV10-3 and TRBJ2-7; 10 positions agree with TRBD1. The trim removed 6 bases at V and 3 bases at J, leaving 5 bases unmatched. CDR3 length: 14 residues. CDR1 is ENHRY and CDR2 is SYGVKD in the germline V gene. The CDR3, as DNA: TGTGCCATCAGGGGGACAGGGGACTTCTACGAGCAGTACTTC. Translated, it gives CAIRGTGDFYEQYF.

The chain links TRBV10-3 to TRBJ1-2; TRBD1 agrees at 7 bases. The junction had 6 bases not matched to a gene; V was cut back by 6 bases and J by 2 bases. The CDR3 extends over 14 amino acids. Germline CDR1 ENHRY, CDR2 SYGVKD. Here the CDR3 DNA reads TGTGCCATCAGACCGGGACAGTTAAACTATGGCTACACCTTC. Encoded protein: CAIRPGQLNYGYTF.

This clone has more than one count but fewer than ten. The rearrangement joins TRBV9 to TRBJ1-5; D is unclear. V was shortened by 2 bases and J by 4 bases, with 7 bases between the two germline ends. The CDR3 has 13 amino acids. Germline values: CDR1 SGDLS, CDR2 YYNGEE. The CDR3 bases are TGTGCCAGCAGCGTTTCTTATAATCAGCCCCAGCATTTT. Residues: CASSVSYNQPQHF.

This clone was seen more than once but under ten times. The chain employs TRBV29-1 and TRBJ2-7; a weak D match, TRBD1 (5 bases). This CDR3 is 13 amino acids long. The germline V and J ends were trimmed by 7 bases and 0 bases, with 13 bases remaining between them. From germline, CDR1 is SQVTM and CDR2 ANQGSEA. CDR3 in amino acids: CSATDTNSYEQYF. CDR3 DNA sequence: TGCAGCGCCACGGACACCAACTCCTACGAGCAGTACTTC.

The J gene is TRBJ2-1, the V gene TRBV15; 11 bases are a match to TRBD2. The CDR3 has 14 amino acids. Germline V gives CDR1 LNHNV, CDR2 YYDKDF (reference sequence). J gave up 9 bases and V 5 bases, and 6 bases lay outside the gene matches. CDR3 loop: CATSGSGGAGEQFF. The CDR3 coding sequence is TGTGCCACCAGCGGTAGCGGGGGGGCGGGTGAGCAGTTCTTC.

The chain has TRBV20-1 and TRBJ1-6, with D possibly TRBD1 on 6 matching bases. The length of the CDR3 is 14 residues. V gave up 3 bases and J gave up 6 bases, with 12 bases separating them. In germline, CDR1 is DFQATT, CDR2 SNEGSKA (reference sequence). CDR3 loop: CSASSTGSNSPLHF. CDR3 nucleotide sequence: TGCAGTGCTAGTTCTACAGGGTCTAATTCACCCCTCCACTTT.